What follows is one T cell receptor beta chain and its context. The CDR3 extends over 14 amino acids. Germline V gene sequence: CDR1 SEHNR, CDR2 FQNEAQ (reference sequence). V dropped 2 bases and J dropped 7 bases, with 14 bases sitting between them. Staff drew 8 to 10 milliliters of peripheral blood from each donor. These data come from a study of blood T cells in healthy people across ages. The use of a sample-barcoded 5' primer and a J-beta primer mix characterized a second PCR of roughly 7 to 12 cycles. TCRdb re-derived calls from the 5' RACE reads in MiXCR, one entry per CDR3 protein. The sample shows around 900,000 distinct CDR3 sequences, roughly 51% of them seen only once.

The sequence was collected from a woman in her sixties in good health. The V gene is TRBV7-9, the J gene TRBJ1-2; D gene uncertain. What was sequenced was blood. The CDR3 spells CASSLRSFAGGYTF. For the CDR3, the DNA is TGTGCCAGCAGCTTACGGAGTTTTGCGGGTGGCTACACCTTC.